These T cell receptor beta chains were read from a single sample in a study of T cell responses to AZD1222 COVID-19 vaccine. Sequencing used immunoSEQ multiplex PCR; TCRdb keeps in-frame clones, though not all of them. The table shows around 110,000 clones, with around nine tenths occurring only once. The source was peripheral blood, collected 28 days after the second AZD1222 dose. The source of these receptors is an adult who received the AZD1222 COVID-19 vaccine. Each CDR3 is given without its conserved first and last residue. A D gene is named only where the DNA matches it firmly.

>TRBD1|TRBJ2-7|TRBV23-1
ASSQKGCGTGPYEQY
>-|TRBJ1-2|TRBV11-2
ASSLIRENGYT
>-|TRBJ1-2|TRBV11-3
ASSLASGAVDYGYT
>-|TRBJ2-3|TRBV6-6
ASSMSTDTQY
>TRBD2|TRBJ2-7|TRBV27
ARGLAGGPITYEQY
>TRBD1|TRBJ1-5|TRBV7-8
ASSFSPGQGYNQPQH
>-|TRBJ2-3|TRBV18
ASSRLSTDTQY
>-|TRBJ1-1|TRBV27
ASSFRPGGDTEAF
>TRBD2|TRBJ2-1|TRBV30
AWSVSGTPYNEQF
>TRBD1|TRBJ1-4|TRBV9
ASSAMGGTDEKLF
>-|TRBJ2-2|TRBV18
ASSPGEDTGELF
>TRBD1|TRBJ2-7|TRBV5-1
ASSWDSYEQY
>TRBD1|TRBJ2-3|TRBV19
ASTIRGSTDTQY
>-|TRBJ2-7|TRBV7-6
ASSPTGVLSYEQY
>TRBD1|TRBJ2-1|TRBV7-2
ASSLEDRQQF
>-|TRBJ1-2|TRBV18
ASSPSENGYT
>TRBD1|TRBJ2-1|TRBV5-1
ASSPGQTYNEQF
>TRBD2|TRBJ2-7|TRBV30
AWTTPGGEPTYEQY
>TRBD2|TRBJ2-7|TRBV7-8
ASSLRLAGSYEQY
>TRBD1|TRBJ2-7|TRBV19
ASSPGTGGYEQY
>-|TRBJ2-2|TRBV23-1
ASSSKPGRTNTGELF
>-|TRBJ2-3|TRBV5-4
ASIVPGTDTQY
>TRBD1|TRBJ2-1|TRBV2
ASSGVGDREQF
>-|TRBJ2-7|TRBV27
ASRPKLSVADIYEQY
>TRBD2|TRBJ2-7|TRBV6-5
ASSRSGSRYEQY
>-|TRBJ2-7|TRBV7-9
ASTQEQGYYEQY
>-|TRBJ2-7|TRBV30
AWSVLESSYEQY
>-|TRBJ1-4|TRBV19
ASSPGQTTNEKLF
>-|TRBJ1-5|TRBV2
ASSGASYSNQPQH
>TRBD2|TRBJ2-1|TRBV27
ASSLLAGGLEQF
>TRBD1|TRBJ2-7|TRBV6-5
ASSYTTGGRYEQY
>TRBD2|TRBJ2-3|TRBV28
ASSFLSSGRDTQY
>-|TRBJ1-1|TRBV12-3/TRBV12-4
ASSFVNTEAF
>-|TRBJ1-1|TRBV16
ASSQYAKEAF
>-|TRBJ1-4|TRBV5-1
ASQTGSQEKLF
>TRBD2|TRBJ2-1|TRBV7-2
ASSLGLAGDFEQF
>-|TRBJ2-7|TRBV3-1/TRBV3-2
ASSLHREYEQY
>-|TRBJ2-1|TRBV7-2
ASSFDWYNEQF
>-|TRBJ1-5|TRBV15
ATSPRRQRNQPQH
>TRBD1|TRBJ1-1|TRBV28
ASSSYLFYRGNTEAF
>-|TRBJ1-2|TRBV6-5
ASRPTATTYGYT
>TRBD2|TRBJ2-1|TRBV29-1
SVESLAGGLVF
>TRBD2|TRBJ2-3|TRBV5-1
ANDSTSGSQDTQY
>-|TRBJ2-7|TRBV28
ASSSGVHGAGQY
>-|TRBJ1-5|TRBV6-1
ASSEFGSYSNQPQH
>-|TRBJ2-7|TRBV28
ASRTIHYEQY
>-|TRBJ2-1|TRBV11-3
ASSLDGVLDEQF
>TRBD1|TRBJ1-3|TRBV7-9
ASSLAAGTEKGNTIY
>TRBD2|TRBJ2-3|TRBV5-1
ASSLNSGSGSDTQY
>TRBD1|TRBJ2-1|TRBV23-1
ASSQKGGDRDNEQF
>-|TRBJ2-2|TRBV6-4
ASSDSRGDTGELF
>-|TRBJ2-3|TRBV10-2
ASRATTDTQY
>-|TRBJ1-6|TRBV5-1
ASSPGQRPFTLH
>-|TRBJ1-1|TRBV30
AWRGGAAEAF
>-|TRBJ1-5|TRBV7-2
ASSLGGVGTQPQH
>TRBD1|TRBJ1-2|TRBV7-9
ASSLATGGYYGYT